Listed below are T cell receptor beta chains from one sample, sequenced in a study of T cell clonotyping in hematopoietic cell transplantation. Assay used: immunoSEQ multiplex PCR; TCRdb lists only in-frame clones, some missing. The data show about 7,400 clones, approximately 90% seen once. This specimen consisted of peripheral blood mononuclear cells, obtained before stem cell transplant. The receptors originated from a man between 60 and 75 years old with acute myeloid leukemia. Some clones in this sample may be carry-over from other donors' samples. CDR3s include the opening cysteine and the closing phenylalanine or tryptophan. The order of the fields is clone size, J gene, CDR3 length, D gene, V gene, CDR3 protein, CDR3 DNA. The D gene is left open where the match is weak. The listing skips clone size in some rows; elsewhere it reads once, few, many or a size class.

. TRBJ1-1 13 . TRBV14 CASSLGGTTEAFF TGTGCCAGCAGCCTCGGAGGGACCACTGAAGCTTTCTTT
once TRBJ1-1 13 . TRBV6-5 CASSYNVNTEAFF TGTGCCAGCAGTTACAACGTGAACACTGAAGCTTTCTTT
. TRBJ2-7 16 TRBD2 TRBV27 CASRLFGTSEALEQYF TGTGCCAGCAGGCTCTTCGGGACTAGCGAGGCTCTCGAGCAGTACTTC
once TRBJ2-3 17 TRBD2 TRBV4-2 CASSQGSGTTSTDTQYF TGTGCCAGCAGCCAAGGTTCCGGGACTACTAGCACAGATACGCAGTATTTT
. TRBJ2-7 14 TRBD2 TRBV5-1 CASSLLLAGYEQYF TGCGCCAGCAGCTTGTTGCTAGCGGGCTACGAGCAGTACTTC
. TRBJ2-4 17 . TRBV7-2 CASSEIRASGAKNIQYF TGTGCCAGCAGCGAGATCCGAGCATCTGGAGCCAAAAACATTCAGTACTTC
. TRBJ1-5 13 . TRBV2 CASSELGNQPQHF TGTGCCAGCAGTGAATTAGGTAATCAGCCCCAGCATTTT
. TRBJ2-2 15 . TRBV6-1 CASSSLRESTGELFF TGTGCCAGCAGTTCCCTCAGGGAGAGCACCGGGGAGCTGTTTTTT
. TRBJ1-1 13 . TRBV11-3 CASSYQLGSEAFF TGTGCCAGCAGCTATCAATTGGGGAGTGAAGCTTTCTTT
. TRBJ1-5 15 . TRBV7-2 CASSLEGDWNQPQHF TGTGCCAGCAGCTTAGAGGGGGATTGGAATCAGCCCCAGCATTTT
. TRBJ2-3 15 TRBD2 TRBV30 CAWRVAGANTDTQYF TGTGCCTGGAGGGTAGCGGGCGCGAACACAGATACGCAGTATTTT
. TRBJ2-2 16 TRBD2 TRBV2 CARSAGGGAYTGELFF TGTGCCAGGAGCGCTGGCGGGGGGGCCTACACCGGGGAGCTGTTTTTT
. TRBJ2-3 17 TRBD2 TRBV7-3 CASSLYASGSSTDTQYF TGTGCCAGCAGCTTATACGCTAGCGGGTCTAGCACAGATACGCAGTATTTT
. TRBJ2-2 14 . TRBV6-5 CASSYTRNTGELFF TGTGCCAGCAGTTATACCCGAAACACCGGGGAGCTGTTTTTT
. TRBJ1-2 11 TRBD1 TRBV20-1 CRGTGVNGYTF TGCAGGGGGACAGGGGTCAATGGCTACACCTTC
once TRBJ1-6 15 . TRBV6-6 CASSITGFHNSPLHF TGTGCCAGCAGCATCACAGGGTTCCATAATTCACCCCTCCACTTT
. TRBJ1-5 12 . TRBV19 CAGGNSNQPQHF TGTGCCGGGGGGAATAGCAATCAGCCCCAGCATTTT
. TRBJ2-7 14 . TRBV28 CASRPPDRIYEQYF TGTGCCAGCAGACCCCCTGACAGGATCTACGAGCAGTACTTC
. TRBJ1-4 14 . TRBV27 CASSLLGMGEKLFF TGTGCCAGCAGTTTACTTGGGATGGGTGAAAAACTGTTTTTT
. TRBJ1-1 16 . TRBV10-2 CASIPSPSGENTEAFF TGCGCCAGCATCCCGAGCCCCTCCGGGGAAAACACTGAAGCTTTCTTT
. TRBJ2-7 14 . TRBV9 CASSASGRENEQYF TGTGCCAGCAGCGCTTCCGGGAGAGAGAACGAGCAGTACTTC
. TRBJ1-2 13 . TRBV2 CASRTGTNGGYTF TGTGCCAGCAGAACCGGGACAAACGGTGGCTACACCTTC
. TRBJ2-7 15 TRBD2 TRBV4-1 CASSQDPGGPYEQYF TGCGCCAGCAGCCAAGATCCGGGGGGGCCTTACGAGCAGTACTTC
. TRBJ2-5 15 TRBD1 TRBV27 CASSLGTGYQETQYF TGTGCCAGCAGTCTGGGGACAGGTTATCAAGAGACCCAGTACTTC
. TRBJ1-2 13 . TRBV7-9 CASSFLGQEGYTF TGTGCCAGCAGCTTTCTAGGACAAGAAGGCTACACCTTC
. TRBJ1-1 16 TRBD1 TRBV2 CASSEAFQGARTEAFF TGTGCCAGCAGTGAAGCGTTCCAGGGGGCGCGCACTGAAGCTTTCTTT
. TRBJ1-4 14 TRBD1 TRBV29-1 CSVVVPQGIEKLFF TGCAGCGTTGTAGTCCCACAGGGGATTGAAAAACTGTTTTTT
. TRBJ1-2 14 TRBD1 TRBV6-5 CASRRDSLLGGYTF TGTGCCAGCAGGAGGGACAGCTTGTTAGGTGGCTACACCTTC
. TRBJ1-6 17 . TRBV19 CASSPGQNPMRNSPLHF TGTGCCAGTAGCCCTGGACAGAATCCAATGAGAAATTCACCCCTCCACTTT
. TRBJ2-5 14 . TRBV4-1 CASSHEPREETQYF TGCGCCAGCAGCCATGAGCCCCGAGAGGAGACCCAGTACTTC
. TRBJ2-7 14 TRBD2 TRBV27 CASSSGLAGVEQYF TGTGCCAGCAGTTCGGGACTAGCGGGAGTTGAGCAGTACTTC
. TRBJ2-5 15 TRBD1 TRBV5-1 CASSRAQGAGETQYF TGCGCCAGCAGCCGGGCACAGGGGGCGGGGGAGACCCAGTACTTC
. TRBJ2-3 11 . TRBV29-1 CSSGLQDTQYF TGCAGCTCGGGTTTGCAGGATACGCAGTATTTT
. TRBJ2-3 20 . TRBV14 CASSRRAIRLGRGGTDTQYF TGTGCCAGCAGCCGCCGCGCTATCCGGCTCGGGCGGGGTGGCACAGATACGCAGTATTTT
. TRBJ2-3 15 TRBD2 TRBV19 CASSRLAGGPDTQYF TGTGCCAGTAGCCGACTAGCGGGAGGCCCCGATACGCAGTATTTT
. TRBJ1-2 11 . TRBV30 CAWRGNYGYTF TGTGCCTGGAGGGGGAACTATGGCTACACCTTC
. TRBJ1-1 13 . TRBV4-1 CASSQDKSTEAFF TGCGCCAGCAGCCAAGATAAGAGCACTGAAGCTTTCTTT
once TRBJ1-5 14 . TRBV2 CASRMGRGDQPQHF TGTGCCAGCAGGATGGGCAGGGGAGATCAGCCCCAGCATTTT
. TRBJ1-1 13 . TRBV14 CASSPQGTTEAFF TGTGCCAGCAGTCCTCAGGGGACCACTGAAGCTTTCTTT
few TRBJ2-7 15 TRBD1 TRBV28 CASSQTGARISQQYF TGTGCCAGCAGTCAGACAGGGGCCCGGATTAGTCAGCAGTACTTC
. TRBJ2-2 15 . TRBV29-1 CSVEGNPEGTGELFF TGCAGCGTTGAAGGGAACCCCGAAGGCACCGGGGAGCTGTTTTTT
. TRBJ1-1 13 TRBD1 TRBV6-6 CASSYSTGGKAFF TGTGCCAGCAGTTACTCGACAGGGGGTAAAGCTTTCTTT